The present entry profiles one T cell receptor (beta chain) with its context. Trimming took 6 bases from V and 1 from J, leaving 7 bases between them. The CDR3 sequence is 14 residues long. CDR1 and CDR2 (germline): MDHEN, SYDVKM. The data belong to a study of blood T cell repertoires in COVID-19. Here immunoSEQ multiplex PCR was the method, and the copy in TCRdb shows in-frame clones only, minus some. This sample carries 400,000 to 450,000 clones, around 91% of them seen once, and the ten largest clones take 0.55% to 0.75%. Specimen: PBMCs or T cells enriched from blood (not recorded which). The sequence was obtained from a man between 18 and 29 years old who had recovered from COVID-19. The rearrangement links TRBV28 to TRBJ1-6; D uncertain. As DNA, the CDR3 is TGTGCCAGCAGCCGCGGGTCCTATAATTCACCCCTCCACTTT. Amino acids: CASSRGSYNSPLHF. Full variable domain (missing parts from reference TRBV28 and TRBJ1-6): DVKVTQSSRYLVKRTGEKVFLECVQDMDHENMFWYRQDPGLGLRLIYFSYDVKMKEKGDIPEGYSVSREKKERFSLILESASTNQTSMYLCASSRGSYNSPLHFGNGTRLTVT.